This T cell receptor (beta chain) came from a study of cytomegalovirus exposure and HLA in healthy donors. PCR primers comprised 60 Vbeta and 13 Jbeta primers. Here immunoSEQ multiplex PCR was the method, and the copy in TCRdb shows in-frame clones only, minus some. The sample shows 170,000 or so clones, around 80% of them seen only once. The study, taken as a whole, reports: Later analysis identified several of the most significant clusters that appeared linked to common viral pathogens. Follow-up analysis later connected one missense variant in DCLRE1C with trimming of TCR beta V- and J-genes. A prior analysis recorded that most TCR beta V segments were productive about 87% or about 30% of the time. DRB1 had the most TCR associations and HLA-C the fewest, a later analysis found, with rates varying by HLA locus.

Regarding this clone: What it recognizes is unknown.

Material for sequencing was PBMCs. The sequence was collected from a woman aged 45 to 65 in good health and CMV-seronegative.

The CDR3 bases are TGTGCCAGCAGCATTACTAGCGGGAGTTCCTACAATGAGCAGTTCTTC. This codes for CASSITSGSSYNEQFF. The rearrangement uses TRBV9 and TRBJ2-1; 11 bases agree with TRBD2. After removal of 4 bases from V and 1 base from J, the junction contained 4 bases not matched to a gene. The CDR3 runs to 16 residues. Germline V gene lookup returns CDR1 SGDLS and CDR2 YYNGEE.